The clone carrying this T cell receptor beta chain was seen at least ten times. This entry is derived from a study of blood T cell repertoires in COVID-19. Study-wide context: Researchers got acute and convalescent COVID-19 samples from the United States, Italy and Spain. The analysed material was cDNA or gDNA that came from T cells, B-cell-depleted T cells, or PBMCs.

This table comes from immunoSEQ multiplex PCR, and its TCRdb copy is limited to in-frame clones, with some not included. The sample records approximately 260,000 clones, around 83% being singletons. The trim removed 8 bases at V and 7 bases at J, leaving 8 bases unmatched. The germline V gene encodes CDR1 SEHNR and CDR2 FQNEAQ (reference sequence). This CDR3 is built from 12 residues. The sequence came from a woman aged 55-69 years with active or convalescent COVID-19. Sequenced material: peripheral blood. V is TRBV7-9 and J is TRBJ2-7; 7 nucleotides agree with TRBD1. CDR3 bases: TGTGCCAGCGGGACAGAAACGGGGGAGCAGTACTTC. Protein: CASGTETGEQYF.